The rows below give T cell receptor beta chains drawn from one sample of a study of T cell changes during pregnancy in multiple sclerosis. Method: immunoSEQ multiplex PCR; TCRdb's copy keeps in-frame clones and lacks some. The repertoire holds some 120,000 clones, with 93% as singletons. The sample in question was peripheral blood, obtained before pregnancy. These receptors all stem from a female donor with multiple sclerosis, enrolled in a pregnancy study. Each CDR3 is given with its conserved first and last residue. Fields, in order: J gene, D gene, clone size, V gene, CDR3 length, CDR3 DNA, CDR3 protein. The D gene is left open where the match is weak. The size field is filled for only some rows; it gives once, few, many or a size class.

j_call: TRBJ1-4; d_call: NA; clone_size: NA; v_call: TRBV2; cdr3_length: 13; cdr3_nt: TGTGCCAGCAGCCCCAGTGGCAACGAAAAACTGTTTTTT; cdr3_aa: CASSPSGNEKLFF
j_call: TRBJ2-7; d_call: NA; clone_size: NA; v_call: TRBV21-1; cdr3_length: 15; cdr3_nt: TGTGCCAGCAGCAAAAAGAAGCGCACCCCCTACGAGCAGTACTTC; cdr3_aa: CASSKKKRTPYEQYF
j_call: TRBJ2-7; d_call: NA; clone_size: NA; v_call: TRBV27; cdr3_length: 12; cdr3_nt: TGTGCCAGCCTGGGGCCAGGGAACGAGCAGTACTTC; cdr3_aa: CASLGPGNEQYF
j_call: TRBJ2-1; d_call: TRBD2; clone_size: once; v_call: TRBV5-4; cdr3_length: 15; cdr3_nt: TGTGCCAGCAGCTTCCGGGAGGGCCTTAGATATGAGCAGTTCTTC; cdr3_aa: CASSFREGLRYEQFF
j_call: TRBJ1-1; d_call: NA; clone_size: NA; v_call: TRBV6-5; cdr3_length: 12; cdr3_nt: TGTGCCAGCCGAGAGGTGAACACTGAAGCTTTCTTT; cdr3_aa: CASREVNTEAFF
j_call: TRBJ2-3; d_call: TRBD2; clone_size: once; v_call: TRBV5-4; cdr3_length: 17; cdr3_nt: TGTGCCAGCAGCTTGGAGGGTAGCGGGGGTTACACAGATACGCAGTATTTT; cdr3_aa: CASSLEGSGGYTDTQYF
j_call: TRBJ1-2; d_call: NA; clone_size: once; v_call: TRBV9; cdr3_length: 16; cdr3_nt: TGTGCCAGCAGCCCATCACTGAGTCTAGCTAACTATGGCTACACCTTC; cdr3_aa: CASSPSLSLANYGYTF
j_call: TRBJ1-3; d_call: NA; clone_size: once; v_call: TRBV7-2; cdr3_length: 14; cdr3_nt: TGTGCCAGCAGCCCAACAGGCTCTGGAAACACCATATATTTT; cdr3_aa: CASSPTGSGNTIYF
j_call: TRBJ2-1; d_call: NA; clone_size: NA; v_call: TRBV9; cdr3_length: 14; cdr3_nt: TGTGCCAGCAGCCTCTTTACAGGGCCCGTTGAGCAGTTCTTC; cdr3_aa: CASSLFTGPVEQFF
j_call: TRBJ2-7; d_call: NA; clone_size: NA; v_call: TRBV28; cdr3_length: 13; cdr3_nt: TGTGCCAGCAGTTTGCGACAGTCCTACGAGCAGTACTTC; cdr3_aa: CASSLRQSYEQYF
j_call: TRBJ2-5; d_call: TRBD1; clone_size: NA; v_call: TRBV30; cdr3_length: 13; cdr3_nt: TGTGCCTGGACAGGGGGCAACCAAGAGACCCAGTACTTC; cdr3_aa: CAWTGGNQETQYF
j_call: TRBJ1-2; d_call: NA; clone_size: NA; v_call: TRBV7-2; cdr3_length: 13; cdr3_nt: TGTGCCAGCAGGGAAGCAGGGGCCTATGGCTACACCTTC; cdr3_aa: CASREAGAYGYTF
j_call: TRBJ2-7; d_call: TRBD2; clone_size: NA; v_call: TRBV10-2; cdr3_length: 14; cdr3_nt: TGCGCCAGCACCGAACTAGCGGGAGGGAGCGAGCAGTACTTC; cdr3_aa: CASTELAGGSEQYF
j_call: TRBJ2-7; d_call: TRBD1; clone_size: NA; v_call: TRBV19; cdr3_length: 15; cdr3_nt: TGTGCCAGTAGTGGACAGGGGGGCGGAGGGTACGAGCAGTACTTC; cdr3_aa: CASSGQGGGGYEQYF
j_call: TRBJ1-5; d_call: NA; clone_size: NA; v_call: TRBV28; cdr3_length: 15; cdr3_nt: TGTGCCAGCCGCGGGGCAGGCTATAGCAATCAGCCCCAGCATTTT; cdr3_aa: CASRGAGYSNQPQHF
j_call: TRBJ1-6; d_call: NA; clone_size: NA; v_call: TRBV5-4; cdr3_length: 15; cdr3_nt: TGTGCCAGCAGCCCGTCGGGACTCCCAAATTCACCCCTCCACTTT; cdr3_aa: CASSPSGLPNSPLHF
j_call: TRBJ2-7; d_call: TRBD2; clone_size: NA; v_call: TRBV4-2; cdr3_length: 18; cdr3_nt: TGTGCCAGCAGCCCCTCGACTAGCGGGGGGGCGGGCTCCTACGAGCAGTACTTC; cdr3_aa: CASSPSTSGGAGSYEQYF
j_call: TRBJ2-7; d_call: TRBD1; clone_size: NA; v_call: TRBV5-1; cdr3_length: 18; cdr3_nt: TGCGCCAGCAGCTTGTGGGGTAATACAGGGGGATTCGGGGACGAGCAGTACTTC; cdr3_aa: CASSLWGNTGGFGDEQYF
j_call: TRBJ2-1; d_call: TRBD1; clone_size: NA; v_call: TRBV5-1; cdr3_length: 12; cdr3_nt: TGCGCCAGCAGCTGGCCGGGACAGGACTGGTTCTTC; cdr3_aa: CASSWPGQDWFF
j_call: TRBJ1-1; d_call: NA; clone_size: NA; v_call: TRBV19; cdr3_length: 12; cdr3_nt: TGTGCCAGTAGTAGAAGCAGGGGAGAAGCTTTCTTT; cdr3_aa: CASSRSRGEAFF
j_call: TRBJ1-5; d_call: NA; clone_size: NA; v_call: TRBV18; cdr3_length: 15; cdr3_nt: TGTGCCAGCTCACCATCGGGGGGAAGCAATCAGCCCCAGCATTTT; cdr3_aa: CASSPSGGSNQPQHF
j_call: TRBJ1-5; d_call: NA; clone_size: NA; v_call: TRBV4-1; cdr3_length: 18; cdr3_nt: TGCGCCAGCAGCCAAGAGGTAGGGAGGGGGTCCGGTGGTCAGCCCCAGCATTTT; cdr3_aa: CASSQEVGRGSGGQPQHF
j_call: TRBJ2-6; d_call: NA; clone_size: NA; v_call: TRBV7-9; cdr3_length: 14; cdr3_nt: TGTGCCAGCAGCTTAAGCGTTGGGGCCAACGTCCTGACTTTC; cdr3_aa: CASSLSVGANVLTF
j_call: TRBJ2-7; d_call: NA; clone_size: NA; v_call: TRBV7-2; cdr3_length: 16; cdr3_nt: TGTGCCTCACCGGGAACTAATGTGGTAAGCTCCTACGAGCAGTACTTC; cdr3_aa: CASPGTNVVSSYEQYF
j_call: TRBJ1-2; d_call: TRBD1; clone_size: NA; v_call: TRBV29-1; cdr3_length: 13; cdr3_nt: TGCAGCGTTACGACAGGGGGCGATTATGGCTACACCTTC; cdr3_aa: CSVTTGGDYGYTF
j_call: TRBJ2-2; d_call: TRBD2; clone_size: NA; v_call: TRBV7-9; cdr3_length: 16; cdr3_nt: TGTGCCAGCAGCTTAATAGCGGGAGCGAACACCGGGGAGCTGTTTTTT; cdr3_aa: CASSLIAGANTGELFF
j_call: TRBJ1-3; d_call: TRBD1; clone_size: NA; v_call: TRBV27; cdr3_length: 15; cdr3_nt: TGTGCCAGCAAGGTGCAGGGGGCGGATGGAAACACCATATATTTT; cdr3_aa: CASKVQGADGNTIYF
j_call: TRBJ1-6; d_call: NA; clone_size: NA; v_call: TRBV19; cdr3_length: 14; cdr3_nt: TGTGCCAGTAGTATTAAGGGGGTTGGCTCACCCCTCCACTTT; cdr3_aa: CASSIKGVGSPLHF
j_call: TRBJ2-2; d_call: TRBD2; clone_size: once; v_call: TRBV19; cdr3_length: 16; cdr3_nt: TGTGCCAGTAGTAGTACTAGCGGCCTCCCGGCCGGGGAGCTGTTTTTT; cdr3_aa: CASSSTSGLPAGELFF
j_call: TRBJ2-1; d_call: TRBD1; clone_size: NA; v_call: TRBV30; cdr3_length: 12; cdr3_nt: TGTGCCTGGGGGACAGGGTACAATGAGCAGTTCTTC; cdr3_aa: CAWGTGYNEQFF
j_call: TRBJ2-1; d_call: TRBD2; clone_size: NA; v_call: TRBV27; cdr3_length: 15; cdr3_nt: TGTGCCAGCAGTTCCTCGGGACTAGCGGACAATGAGCAGTTCTTC; cdr3_aa: CASSSSGLADNEQFF
j_call: TRBJ1-1; d_call: TRBD1; clone_size: once; v_call: TRBV20-1; cdr3_length: 11; cdr3_nt: TGCAGTGCTAAAAGGGGGCCTGAAGCTTTCTTT; cdr3_aa: CSAKRGPEAFF
j_call: TRBJ2-3; d_call: NA; clone_size: NA; v_call: TRBV6-4; cdr3_length: 14; cdr3_nt: TGTGCCAGCAGTGACTCGCAGGGTGCGGATACGCAGTATTTT; cdr3_aa: CASSDSQGADTQYF
j_call: TRBJ2-7; d_call: TRBD1; clone_size: NA; v_call: TRBV5-4; cdr3_length: 15; cdr3_nt: TGTGCCAGCAGACTGTTACCGGGACAGGCCTACGAGCAGTACTTC; cdr3_aa: CASRLLPGQAYEQYF
j_call: TRBJ2-7; d_call: TRBD1; clone_size: NA; v_call: TRBV19; cdr3_length: 16; cdr3_nt: TGTGCCAGTAGCACTGGGATCTGGGGACAGTTTGGTGAGCAGTACTTC; cdr3_aa: CASSTGIWGQFGEQYF
j_call: TRBJ1-2; d_call: NA; clone_size: NA; v_call: TRBV6-1; cdr3_length: 14; cdr3_nt: TGTGCCAGCAGTGAAACCCGAACGGGCTATGGCTACACCTTC; cdr3_aa: CASSETRTGYGYTF
j_call: TRBJ1-1; d_call: NA; clone_size: NA; v_call: TRBV19; cdr3_length: 14; cdr3_nt: TGTGCCAGTAGTATCCGCGGGGTGGTCGCTGAAGCTTTCTTT; cdr3_aa: CASSIRGVVAEAFF
j_call: TRBJ2-7; d_call: TRBD1; clone_size: NA; v_call: TRBV27; cdr3_length: 12; cdr3_nt: TGTGCCAGCGGACAGGGTTCCCACGAGCAGTACTTC; cdr3_aa: CASGQGSHEQYF
j_call: TRBJ2-5; d_call: TRBD1; clone_size: NA; v_call: TRBV2; cdr3_length: 15; cdr3_nt: TGTGCCAGCAGGAGGCTCGGGACAGGGGGCGAGACCCAGTACTTC; cdr3_aa: CASRRLGTGGETQYF
j_call: TRBJ2-1; d_call: TRBD2; clone_size: NA; v_call: TRBV7-9; cdr3_length: 16; cdr3_nt: TGTGCCAGCAGCTTAATAGCGGGAGAGGAATACAATGAGCAGTTCTTC; cdr3_aa: CASSLIAGEEYNEQFF
j_call: TRBJ1-1; d_call: TRBD1; clone_size: NA; v_call: TRBV18; cdr3_length: 14; cdr3_nt: TGTGCCAGCTCACCAACGACAGGGAGAGGTGAAGCTTTCTTT; cdr3_aa: CASSPTTGRGEAFF
j_call: TRBJ2-3; d_call: TRBD2; clone_size: NA; v_call: TRBV27; cdr3_length: 18; cdr3_nt: TGTGCCAGCAGTTTAAGTCCCCCAGGACTAGCAGGCACAGATACGCAGTATTTT; cdr3_aa: CASSLSPPGLAGTDTQYF
j_call: TRBJ1-4; d_call: TRBD1; clone_size: NA; v_call: TRBV7-6; cdr3_length: 17; cdr3_nt: TGTGCCAGCAGCTCTTCGAATGTGGGGACAGGAAATGAAAAACTGTTTTTT; cdr3_aa: CASSSSNVGTGNEKLFF
j_call: TRBJ1-1; d_call: TRBD1; clone_size: NA; v_call: TRBV10-3; cdr3_length: 14; cdr3_nt: TGTGCCATCAGTGAGCCGACAGGGGGGACTGAAGCTTTCTTT; cdr3_aa: CAISEPTGGTEAFF
j_call: TRBJ2-7; d_call: TRBD1; clone_size: NA; v_call: TRBV11-3; cdr3_length: 15; cdr3_nt: TGTGCCAGCAGCATAGGACAGGGGGCGATCTACGAGCAGTACTTC; cdr3_aa: CASSIGQGAIYEQYF
j_call: TRBJ1-3; d_call: NA; clone_size: NA; v_call: TRBV9; cdr3_length: 15; cdr3_nt: TGTGCCAGCAGCACCCGGGGGTCCTCTGGAAACACCATATATTTT; cdr3_aa: CASSTRGSSGNTIYF
j_call: TRBJ1-4; d_call: NA; clone_size: few; v_call: TRBV20-1; cdr3_length: 10; cdr3_nt: TGCAGTGCTAGACGTGAAAAACTGTTTTTT; cdr3_aa: CSARREKLFF
j_call: TRBJ2-3; d_call: TRBD2; clone_size: NA; v_call: TRBV5-4; cdr3_length: 16; cdr3_nt: TGTGCCAGCAGCCCCCCGGGACTACTGAGCACAGATACGCAGTATTTT; cdr3_aa: CASSPPGLLSTDTQYF
j_call: TRBJ2-3; d_call: TRBD2; clone_size: NA; v_call: TRBV19; cdr3_length: 14; cdr3_nt: TGTGCCAGTACCAGCCTAGCGGGAGTGGATACGCAGTATTTT; cdr3_aa: CASTSLAGVDTQYF
j_call: TRBJ1-2; d_call: NA; clone_size: once; v_call: TRBV7-2; cdr3_length: 15; cdr3_nt: TGTGCCAGCAGCTTTCCTAGGACAGCGAACTATGGCTACACCTTC; cdr3_aa: CASSFPRTANYGYTF